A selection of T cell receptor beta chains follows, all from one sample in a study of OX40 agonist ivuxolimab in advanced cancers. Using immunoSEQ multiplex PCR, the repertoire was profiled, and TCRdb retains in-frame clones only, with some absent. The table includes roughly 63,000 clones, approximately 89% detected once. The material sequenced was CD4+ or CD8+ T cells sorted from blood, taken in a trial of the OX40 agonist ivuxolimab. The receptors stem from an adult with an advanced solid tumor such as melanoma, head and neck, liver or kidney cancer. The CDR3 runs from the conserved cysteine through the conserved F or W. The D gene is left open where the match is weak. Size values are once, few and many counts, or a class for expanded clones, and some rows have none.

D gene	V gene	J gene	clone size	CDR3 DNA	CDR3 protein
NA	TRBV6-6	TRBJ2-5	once	TGTGCCAGCAGCCGTACTAGAGATGAGACCCAGTACTTC	CASSRTRDETQYF
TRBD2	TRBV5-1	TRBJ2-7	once	TGCGCCAGCAGCTTGGCGGGGGGGAACAGCTCCTACGAGCAGTACTTC	CASSLAGGNSSYEQYF
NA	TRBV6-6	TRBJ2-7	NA	TGTGCCAGCAGAGCCCGGGACCGAGCCAGCTACGAGCAGTACTTC	CASRARDRASYEQYF
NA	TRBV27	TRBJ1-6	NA	TGTGCCATCAACAAAAGGGACAATCGAGAGGATTCACCCCTCCACTTT	CAINKRDNREDSPLHF
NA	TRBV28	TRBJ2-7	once	TGTGCCAGCATGAGAGGGGAATACGAGCAGTACTTC	CASMRGEYEQYF
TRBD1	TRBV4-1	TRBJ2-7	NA	TGCGCCAGCAGCCAGCCAGGGACAGGGGCCTACGAGCAGTACTTC	CASSQPGTGAYEQYF
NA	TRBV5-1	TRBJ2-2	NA	TGCGCCAGCAGCAGCGGACAGACGAACACCGGGGAGCTGTTTTTT	CASSSGQTNTGELFF
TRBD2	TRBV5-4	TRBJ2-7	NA	TGTGCCAGCAGCTCGGCGGGACTAGCGGGCTACGAGCAGTACTTC	CASSSAGLAGYEQYF
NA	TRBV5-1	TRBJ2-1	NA	TGCGCCAGCAGCTTGCAGCTGGCCCCCAGTGAGCAGTTCTTC	CASSLQLAPSEQFF
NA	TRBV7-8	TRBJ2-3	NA	TGTGCCAGCAGCCGACAGGGGAGGGAGTATTTT	CASSRQGREYF
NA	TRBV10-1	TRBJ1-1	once	TGCGCCAGCAGGCAGGGTCGGAACACTGAAGCTTTCTTT	CASRQGRNTEAFF
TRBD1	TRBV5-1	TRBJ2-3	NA	TGCGCCAGCAGCCAACAGGGGGCGAACACAGATACGCAGTATTTT	CASSQQGANTDTQYF
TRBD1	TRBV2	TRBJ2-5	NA	TGTGCCAGCCCCTCGGGGCAGGGGGCTGAGACCCAGTACTTC	CASPSGQGAETQYF
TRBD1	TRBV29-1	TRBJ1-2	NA	TGCAGCGTTGAATTCTGGGACAGGGGTGACTACACCTTC	CSVEFWDRGDYTF
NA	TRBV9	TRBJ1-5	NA	TGTGCCAGCAGCGTAGGAGTTAGCAATCAGCCCCAGCATTTT	CASSVGVSNQPQHF
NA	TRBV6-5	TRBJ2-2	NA	TGTGCCAGCAGTTTAGGGGCGCGGGGCACCGGGGAGCTGTTTTTT	CASSLGARGTGELFF
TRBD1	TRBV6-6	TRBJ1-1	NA	TGTGCCAGCAGTCCTATCGGACAGGGGCAGACTGAAGCTTTCTTT	CASSPIGQGQTEAFF
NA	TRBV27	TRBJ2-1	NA	TGTGCCAGCAGTTCCACCACTATACATGAGCAGTTCTTC	CASSSTTIHEQFF
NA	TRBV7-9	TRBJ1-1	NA	TGTGCCAGCAGCTTAGCTGGGCCCTCGGGCTATGAAGCTTTCTTT	CASSLAGPSGYEAFF
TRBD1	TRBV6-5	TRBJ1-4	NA	TGTGCCAGCAGTTACAGGGGACAGGTGAATGAAAAACTGTTTTTT	CASSYRGQVNEKLFF
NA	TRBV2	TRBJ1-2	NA	TGTGCCAGCAGTTATCTAGGAGGCGGCTACACCTTC	CASSYLGGGYTF
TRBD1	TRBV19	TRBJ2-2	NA	TGTGCCAGTAGGAGACAGGGGGGGACCGGGGAGCTGTTTTTT	CASRRQGGTGELFF
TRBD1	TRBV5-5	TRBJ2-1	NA	TGTGCCAGCAGCTTCCGGGACAGGGACACCAATGAGCAGTTCTTC	CASSFRDRDTNEQFF
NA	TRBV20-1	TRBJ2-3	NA	TGCAGTGCTAGGACATTAGATACGCAGTATTTT	CSARTLDTQYF
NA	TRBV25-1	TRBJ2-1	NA	TGTGCCAGCAGTGAAGGGCGGTTCGATGAGCAGTTCTTC	CASSEGRFDEQFF
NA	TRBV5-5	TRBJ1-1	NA	TGTGCCCTGGGATCCCAACCGAACACTGAAGCTTTCTTT	CALGSQPNTEAFF